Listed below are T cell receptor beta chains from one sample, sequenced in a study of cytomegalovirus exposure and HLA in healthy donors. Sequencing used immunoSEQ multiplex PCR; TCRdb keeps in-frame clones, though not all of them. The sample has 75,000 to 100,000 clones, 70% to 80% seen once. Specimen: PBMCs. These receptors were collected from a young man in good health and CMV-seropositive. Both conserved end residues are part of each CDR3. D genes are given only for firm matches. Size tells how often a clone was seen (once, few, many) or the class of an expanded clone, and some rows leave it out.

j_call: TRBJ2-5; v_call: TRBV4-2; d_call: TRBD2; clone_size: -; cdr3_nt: TGTGCCAGCAGCTCCCGACTAGCGGGGGGGGTAGGTGCAGAGACCCAGTACTTC; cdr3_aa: CASSSRLAGGVGAETQYF
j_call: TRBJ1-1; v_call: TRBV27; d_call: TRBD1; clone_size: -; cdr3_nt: TGTGCCAGCAAGACTTGGGACAGGGGGCCCGGGGCTGAAGCTTTCTTT; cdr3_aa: CASKTWDRGPGAEAFF
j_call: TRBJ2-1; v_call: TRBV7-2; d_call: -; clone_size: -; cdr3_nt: TGTGCCAGCAGCTCCCGGTACAATGAGCAGTTCTTC; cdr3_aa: CASSSRYNEQFF
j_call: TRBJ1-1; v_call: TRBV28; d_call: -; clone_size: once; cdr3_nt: TGTGCCAGCATTGGACACATGAACACTGAAGCTTTCTTT; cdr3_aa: CASIGHMNTEAFF
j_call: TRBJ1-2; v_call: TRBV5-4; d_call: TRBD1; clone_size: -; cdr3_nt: TGTGCCAGCAGCTTGGGGACAGGGAGCTATGGCTACACCTTC; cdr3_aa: CASSLGTGSYGYTF
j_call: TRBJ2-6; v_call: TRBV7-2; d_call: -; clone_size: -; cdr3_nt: TGTGCCAGCAGCCTACTCTCAGGCGCGTTCTCTGGGGCCAACGTCCTGACTTTC; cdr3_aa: CASSLLSGAFSGANVLTF
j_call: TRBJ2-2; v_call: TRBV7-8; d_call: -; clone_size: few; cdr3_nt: TGTGCCAGCAGCTTAAGCTCCCGGGGGAACACCGGGGAGCTGTTTTTT; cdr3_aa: CASSLSSRGNTGELFF
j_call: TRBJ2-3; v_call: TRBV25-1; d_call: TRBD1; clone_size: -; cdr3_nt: TGTGCCAGCAGTGAATTTACAGGGGGCACAGATACGCAGTATTTT; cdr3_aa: CASSEFTGGTDTQYF
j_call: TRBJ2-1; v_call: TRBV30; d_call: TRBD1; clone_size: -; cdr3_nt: TGTGCCTGGAGATCCCCAGGGGGCGACTACAATGAGCAGTTCTTC; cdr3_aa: CAWRSPGGDYNEQFF
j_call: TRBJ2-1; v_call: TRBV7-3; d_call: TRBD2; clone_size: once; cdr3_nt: TGTGCCAGCAGCGTAAACTCCGGGGGGGCCTACAATGAGCAGTTCTTC; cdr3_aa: CASSVNSGGAYNEQFF
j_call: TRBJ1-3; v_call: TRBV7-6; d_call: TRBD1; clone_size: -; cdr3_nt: TGTGCCAGCAGCTTGGAAGCCCGGACAGGAGACACCATATATTTT; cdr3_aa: CASSLEARTGDTIYF
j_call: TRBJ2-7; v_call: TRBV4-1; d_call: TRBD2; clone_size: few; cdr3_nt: TGCGCCAGCAGCCAAGATGGGACTAGCGGGGTCTCCTACGAGCAGTACTTC; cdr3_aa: CASSQDGTSGVSYEQYF
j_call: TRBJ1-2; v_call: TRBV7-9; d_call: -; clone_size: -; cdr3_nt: TGTGCCAGCAGCCGGGTGGATGGCTACACCTTC; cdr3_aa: CASSRVDGYTF
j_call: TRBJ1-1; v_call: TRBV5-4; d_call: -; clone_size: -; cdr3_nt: TGTGCCAGCAGCTTAGAGGGCACTGAAGCTTTCTTT; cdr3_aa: CASSLEGTEAFF
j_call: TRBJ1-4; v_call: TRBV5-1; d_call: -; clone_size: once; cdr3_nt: TGCGCCAGCAGCTCCTGGACAGTCGGAACTAATGAAAAACTGTTTTTT; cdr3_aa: CASSSWTVGTNEKLFF
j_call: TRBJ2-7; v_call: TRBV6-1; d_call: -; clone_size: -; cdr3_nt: TGTGCCAGCTGGGACATTGTAGAGCAGTACTTC; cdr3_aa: CASWDIVEQYF
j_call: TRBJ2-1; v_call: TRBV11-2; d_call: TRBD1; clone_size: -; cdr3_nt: TGTGCCAGCAGCCACCAGGGGGCCTTGGAGCAGTTCTTC; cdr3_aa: CASSHQGALEQFF
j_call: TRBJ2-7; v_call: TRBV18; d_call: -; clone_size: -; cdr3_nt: TGCGCCAGCTCCTCCCCGGGGACATCAGCGCAGTACTTC; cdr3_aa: CASSSPGTSAQYF
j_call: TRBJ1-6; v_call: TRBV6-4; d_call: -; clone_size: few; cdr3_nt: TGTGCCAGCAGTGACAGTGAGAATTCACCCCTCCACTTT; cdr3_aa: CASSDSENSPLHF
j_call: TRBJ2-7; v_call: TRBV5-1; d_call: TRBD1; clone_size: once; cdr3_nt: TGCGCCAGCAGCACCGGACAGGGTTTCCACGAGCAGTACTTC; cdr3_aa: CASSTGQGFHEQYF
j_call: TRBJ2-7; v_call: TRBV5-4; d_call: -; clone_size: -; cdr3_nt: TGTGCCAGCAGCTTGGGCACCCTGAGCTCCTACGAGCAGTACTTC; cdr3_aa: CASSLGTLSSYEQYF
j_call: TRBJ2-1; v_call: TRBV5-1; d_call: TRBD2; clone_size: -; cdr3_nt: TGCGCCAGCAGCTTGGTCGCTAGCGGTTACAATGAGCAGTTCTTC; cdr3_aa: CASSLVASGYNEQFF
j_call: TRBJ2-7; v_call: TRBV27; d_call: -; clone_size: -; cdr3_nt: TGTGCCAGCAGGACTGCCCAGGGTCTTCACGAGCAGTACTTC; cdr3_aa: CASRTAQGLHEQYF